Presented here are 31 T cell receptor beta chains from one specimen sequenced in a study of OX40 agonist ivuxolimab in advanced cancers. Only in-frame clones appear in the TCRdb table, and some are missing; sequencing was by immunoSEQ multiplex PCR. The sample lists approximately 45,000 clones; just under 95% were seen once. Sequenced material: CD4+ or CD8+ T cells sorted from blood, taken in a trial of the OX40 agonist ivuxolimab. The receptors were gathered from an adult with an advanced solid tumor such as melanoma, head and neck, liver or kidney cancer.

In its sample, this clone was seen once. The CDR3 sequence: CASSRSRGGYTEAFF. CDR3 in DNA: TGTGCCAGTAGTAGATCCCGCGGGGGCTACACTGAAGCTTTCTTT. The chain uses TRBV19 and TRBJ1-1, with D possibly TRBD1 on 6 matching bases. The CDR3 totals 15 residues. Germline V gives CDR1 LNHDA, CDR2 SQIVND (reference sequence). Deletions cut 4 bases from V and 3 bases from J, with 15 bases between.

The chain couples TRBV27 to TRBJ1-1; 7 bases are shared with TRBD1. Germline V CDR1 and CDR2: MNHEY, SMNVEV (reference sequence). The CDR3 totals 13 residues. Trimming took 4 bases from V and 11 from J; bases not matched to a gene: 10. Written as DNA, the CDR3 is TGTGCCAGCAGTTCCCCCCGACAGGGCTGGGCTTTCTTT. Its protein is CASSSPRQGWAFF.

Written as DNA, the CDR3 is TGTGCCAGCAGTTTTGGGGGGCGCGGCTATGGCTACACCTTC. Translation: CASSFGGRGYGYTF. The chain carries TRBV28 and TRBJ1-2; D is possibly TRBD1 (6 bases). The CDR3 consists of 14 residues. With 3 bases removed from V and 4 bases from J, the gap between germline ends came to 12 bases. Germline lookup yields CDR1 MDHEN and CDR2 SYDVKM.

This sequence joins TRBV27 and TRBJ2-1; TRBD2 aligns across 10 bases. J lost 4 bases, V lost 5 bases, and 5 bases had no gene match. The CDR3 is 15 residues long. Germline lookup yields CDR1 MNHEY and CDR2 SMNVEV (reference sequence). The CDR3 reads CASSVGTSAYNEQFF. In DNA form, the CDR3 reads TGTGCCAGCAGTGTCGGGACTAGCGCTTACAATGAGCAGTTCTTC.

The CDR3, as DNA: TGTGCCAGCAGCTCTCACGGGGGGGCCTACGAGCAGTACTTC. This translates into CASSSHGGAYEQYF. This chain uses TRBV9 with TRBJ2-7, with 8 bases that match TRBD2. The CDR3 loop spans 14 amino acids. Germline V lookup: CDR1 SGDLS, CDR2 YYNGEE. V trimming: 4 bases; J trimming: 2 bases; junction bases outside the gene matches: 5.

The CDR3 protein is CASSSPHREQYF. CDR3 coding DNA: TGTGCCAGCAGTTCCCCACACAGGGAGCAGTACTTC. The chain links TRBV27 to TRBJ2-7, with D possibly matching TRBD1 (5 bases). The CDR3 covers 12 residues. V lost 4 bases and J 7 bases, leaving 11 bases between the germline ends. The germline V gene encodes CDR1 MNHEY and CDR2 SMNVEV (reference sequence).

The rearrangement links TRBV19 to TRBJ2-4; D possibly corresponds to TRBD2 (6 bases). CDR1 is LNHDA and CDR2 is SQIVND in the germline V gene (reference sequence). Trimming took 0 bases from V and 7 from J, leaving 13 bases between them. The CDR3 length is 15 residues. The CDR3 region has the DNA TGTGCCAGTAGTATAGATGGGCGGGGCCGGAACATTCAGTACTTC. It is translated as CASSIDGRGRNIQYF.

CDR3 nucleotides: TGTGCCAGCAGTTACTCGGTCGGGGGCAATCAGCCCCAGCATTTT. It encodes CASSYSVGGNQPQHF. The rearrangement links TRBV6-5 to TRBJ1-5, with no clear D. With 0 bases removed from V and 2 bases from J, the gap between germline ends came to 8 bases. Germline V gene data show CDR1 as MNHEY and CDR2 as SVGAGI. The CDR3 is 15 residues long.

The chain combines TRBV19 with TRBJ2-5; 9 bases agree with TRBD1. Unmatched junction bases numbered 10, after V lost 11 bases and J lost 3 bases. CDR1 is LNHDA and CDR2 is SQIVND in the germline V gene (reference sequence). The CDR3 loop spans 14 amino acids. For the CDR3, the DNA is TGTGCCGCTTCACCCGGGACAGGGAAAGAGACCCAGTACTTC. It codes for CAASPGTGKETQYF.

This clone was seen only once. The chain carries TRBV10-3 and TRBJ2-2; D ambiguous. Trimming removed 5 bases at V and 5 bases at J, with 6 bases between. The CDR3 extends over 12 amino acids. Germline CDR1 ENHRY, CDR2 SYGVKD. DNA for the CDR3: TGTGCCATCAGTCCTCGAACCGGGGAGCTGTTTTTT. Protein sequence: CAISPRTGELFF.

V and J are TRBV11-3 and TRBJ1-1; a possible D gene is TRBD1 (5 bases). Germline V CDR1 and CDR2: SGHNT, YENEEA. V lost 1 base, J lost 5 bases, and 8 bases lay in between. The length of the CDR3 is 13 residues. This CDR3 reads CASSLVAGTEAFF. CDR3 coding DNA: TGTGCCAGCAGCTTAGTGGCAGGGACTGAAGCTTTCTTT.

The chain employs TRBV7-3 and TRBJ1-2, with 9 bases fitting TRBD1. Germline CDR1 SGHTA, CDR2 FQGTGA. The CDR3 is made up of 14 amino acids. Trimming at V came to 2 bases and at J to 14 bases, leaving 12 bases not matched to a gene. The CDR3: CASSLSGTGSLFTF. As DNA, the CDR3 is TGTGCCAGCAGCTTATCAGGGACAGGGAGCCTTTTTACCTTC. The variable domain in full, with the rest retrieved from reference TRBV7-3 and TRBJ1-2, is GAGVSQTPSNKVTEKGKYVELRCDPISGHTALYWYRQSLGQGPEFLIYFQGTGAADDSGLPNDRFFAVRPEGSVSTLKIQRTERGDSAVYLCASSLSGTGSLFTFGSGTRLTVV.

The chain couples TRBV25-1 to TRBJ2-7; 8 bases agree with TRBD2. Germline V gene data show CDR1 as MGHDK and CDR2 as SYGVNS. CDR3 length: 14 amino acids. Trimming removed 8 bases from V and 7 bases from J; junction bases left unmatched: 13. For the CDR3, the DNA is TGTGCCAGCTCGCCCGGGAGGGGGGTAGGAGAGCAGTACTTC. It translates to CASSPGRGVGEQYF.

This clone was picked up one time. This chain links TRBV19 with TRBJ2-2, with TRBD2 identical over 9 bases. Losses at the gene ends were 5 bases for V and 6 bases for J; bases not matched to a gene: 4. CDR1 is LNHDA, CDR2 SQIVND, per germline (reference sequence). The CDR3 consists of 14 residues. CDR3 sequence reads: CASSLAGIAGELFF. The CDR3 DNA follows: TGTGCCAGTAGTCTAGCGGGAATCGCCGGGGAGCTGTTTTTT.

This chain uses TRBV6-6 with TRBJ1-1; TRBD1 might be the D (5 bases). The CDR3 loop spans 16 amino acids. Trimming took off 0 bases at V and 5 bases at J, with 16 bases between the two ends. Germline V gives CDR1 MNHNY, CDR2 SVGAGI (reference sequence). The CDR3 region has the DNA TGTGCCAGCAGTTACTCGCCGGGCAGGGTAAGGACTGAAGCTTTCTTT. This translates into CASSYSPGRVRTEAFF.

The chain combines TRBV9 with TRBJ1-1, with D perhaps matching TRBD1 (6 bases). The germline V gene encodes CDR1 SGDLS and CDR2 YYNGEE. The CDR3 is 15 amino acids. The ends were cut back, 3 bases at V and 2 bases at J, with 14 bases in the middle. CDR3 nucleotide sequence: TGTGCCAGCAGCGGGAAACAGGGACGAAACACTGAAGCTTTCTTT. Its protein product is CASSGKQGRNTEAFF.

V usage is TRBV6-1 and J usage is TRBJ2-7; D perhaps matches TRBD1 (6 bases). The germline CDR1 and CDR2 sequences are MNHNS and SASEGT. This CDR3 is 11 amino acids long. CDR3 protein: CNTGSSYEQYF. The CDR3 DNA follows: TGTAACACAGGGAGCTCCTACGAGCAGTACTTC.

The V gene is TRBV19, the J gene TRBJ2-3; 8 nucleotides align to TRBD2. This CDR3 has 14 residues. The trim removed 10 bases at V and 2 bases at J, leaving 8 bases unmatched. CDR1 is LNHDA and CDR2 is SQIVND in the germline V gene (reference sequence). In DNA form, the CDR3 reads TGTGCCACCCGACTAGCGTTTGACACAGATACGCAGTATTTT. This codes for CATRLAFDTDTQYF. Full variable domain (remainder filled in from reference TRBV19 and TRBJ2-3): DGGITQSPKYLFRKEGQNVTLSCEQNLNHDAMYWYRQDPGQGLRLIYYSQIVNDFQKGDIAEGYSVSREKKESFPLTVTSAQKNPTAFYLCATRLAFDTDTQYFGPGTRLTVL.

This sequence joins TRBV7-9 and TRBJ1-3; tentative D call: TRBD1 (5 bases). Looked up from germline, CDR1 is SEHNR and CDR2 is FQNEAQ (reference sequence). The CDR3 extends over 16 amino acids. Trimming removed 5 bases at V and 5 bases at J, with 19 bases between. The CDR3 DNA follows: TGTGCCAGCAGCCCCCTGAGTACGGGACGGAGAAACACCATATATTTT. Protein: CASSPLSTGRRNTIYF. Full variable domain (missing parts from reference TRBV7-9 and TRBJ1-3): DTGVSQNPRHKITKRGQNVTFRCDPISEHNRLYWYRQTLGQGPEFLTYFQNEAQLEKSRLLSDRFSAERPKGSFSTLEIQRTEQGDSAMYLCASSPLSTGRRNTIYFGEGSWLTVV.

The chain combines TRBV2 with TRBJ2-7; D not resolved. CDR1 is SNHLY and CDR2 is FYNNEI in the germline V gene. CDR3 size: 11 residues. V was clipped by 4 bases and J by 2 bases, with 3 bases between them. The CDR3 loop reads CASSGTYEQYF. DNA for the CDR3: TGTGCCAGCAGTGGGACCTACGAGCAGTACTTC.

The chain joins TRBV13 to TRBJ2-7, with D maybe TRBD2 (5 bases). The CDR3 extends over 12 amino acids. V lost 5 bases to trimming and J lost 3 bases, with 8 bases between them. From germline, CDR1 is PRHDT and CDR2 FYEKMQ (reference sequence). The CDR3 nucleotides read TGTGCCAGCAGCATTACTAGCTACGAGCAGTACTTC. It yields the protein CASSITSYEQYF.

The chain uses TRBV13 and TRBJ1-1; D gene uncertain. The germline CDR1 and CDR2 sequences are PRHDT and FYEKMQ (reference sequence). There are 15 residues in the CDR3. V lost 2 bases, J lost 2 bases, and 12 bases lay in between. For the CDR3, the DNA is TGTGCCAGCAGCTTACCGAGAGTTACAAACACTGAAGCTTTCTTT. The encoded protein is CASSLPRVTNTEAFF. Full variable domain (missing parts from reference TRBV13 and TRBJ1-1): AAGVIQSPRHLIKEKRETATLKCYPIPRHDTVYWYQQGPGQDPQFLISFYEKMQSDKGSIPDRFSAQQFSDYHSELNMSSLELGDSALYFCASSLPRVTNTEAFFGQGTRLTVV.

The DNA of the CDR3 is TGTGCCAGCAGCTATCTCGGGGACAGATACGAGCAGTACTTC. It is translated as CASSYLGDRYEQYF. The chain is built from TRBV7-9 and TRBJ2-7, with TRBD1 matching 7 bases. The CDR3 runs 14 residues. Per germline, CDR1 SEHNR and CDR2 FQNEAQ (reference sequence). V gave up 4 bases and J gave up 4 bases; unmatched junction bases: 7.

This chain connects TRBV5-4 to TRBJ1-5, with TRBD1 identical over 7 bases. The CDR3 totals 15 residues. The germline V gene encodes CDR1 SGHNT and CDR2 YYREEE (reference sequence). With 5 bases clipped from V and 5 bases from J, the junction kept 10 bases outside the gene matches. CDR3 nucleotides: TGTGCCAGCAGAACAACTAGGGGGCAGGATCAGCCCCAGCATTTT. Residues: CASRTTRGQDQPQHF.

This clone turned up a few times. The chain links TRBV29-1 to TRBJ2-1; D is unresolved. The germline CDR1 and CDR2 sequences are SQVTM and ANQGSEA. The CDR3 has 14 amino acids. Deletions cut 2 bases from V and 0 bases from J, with 8 bases between. The CDR3, as DNA: TGCAGCGTTGAAACAGTAGCCTCCTACAATGAGCAGTTCTTC. It specifies CSVETVASYNEQFF.

The chain combines TRBV7-9 with TRBJ1-4; D is undetermined. The CDR3 length is 15 residues. V was trimmed by 6 bases and J by 6 bases, leaving 17 bases between them. Germline V gene sequence: CDR1 SEHNR, CDR2 FQNEAQ (reference sequence). CDR3 sequence: CASSSLVPGDEKLFF. CDR3 nucleotide sequence: TGTGCCAGCAGTTCGCTCGTTCCTGGAGATGAAAAACTGTTTTTT.

This clone came up once. This chain uses TRBV12-5 with TRBJ2-3, with a weak D call TRBD2 (5 bases). Deletions cut 7 bases from V and 4 bases from J, with 9 bases between. CDR1 is LGHNT, CDR2 FRNRAP, per germline. The CDR3 contains 12 residues. The CDR3 DNA is TGTGCTAGTGCCGTAGCGTCAGATACGCAGTATTTT. Translation: CASAVASDTQYF.

This clone occurred once. The chain couples TRBV9 to TRBJ1-2, with D perhaps TRBD1 (5 bases). This CDR3 has 12 residues. Per the germline V gene, CDR1 is SGDLS and CDR2 is YYNGEE. V was cut by 2 bases and J by 8 bases, with 10 bases left in between. Here the CDR3 reads CASSVSGSGYTF. The CDR3 DNA reads as TGTGCCAGCAGCGTCTCAGGGAGCGGCTACACCTTC.

The rearrangement uses TRBV27 and TRBJ2-7, with D maybe TRBD2 (6 bases). This CDR3 has 15 residues. The germline gives CDR1 MNHEY, CDR2 SMNVEV (reference sequence). The V end was cut by 6 bases, the J end by 4 bases, with 19 bases between. For the CDR3, the DNA is TGTGCCAGCAGGAAAGGACTAACTTTTGTGTACGAGCAGTACTTC. It specifies CASRKGLTFVYEQYF.

The chain has TRBV30 and TRBJ2-1; possibly TRBD2 for D (7 bases). The CDR3 extends over 16 amino acids. V lost 6 bases and J 5 bases, leaving 23 bases between the germline ends. Per the germline V gene, CDR1 is GTSNPN and CDR2 is SVGIG (reference sequence). CDR3 sequence: CACQDLLSGDNNEQFF. CDR3 DNA: TGTGCCTGCCAAGACCTCCTCAGCGGGGACAACAATGAGCAGTTCTTC.

The rearrangement links TRBV7-9 to TRBJ2-1, with D perhaps matching TRBD1 or TRBD2 (5 bases each). The CDR3 sequence is 12 residues long. CDR1 SEHNR and CDR2 FQNEAQ come from the germline V gene (reference sequence). CDR3 residues: CAEGEPYNEQFF. CDR3 nucleotides: TGTGCTGAAGGGGAGCCCTACAATGAGCAGTTCTTC.